Listed here are 4 T cell receptor beta chains from one sample, sequenced in a study of shared clonotypes between healthy human individuals. The table came from immunoSEQ multiplex PCR; TCRdb's copy has only in-frame clones and leaves some out. The table shows fewer than 650,000 clones, with 76% occurring only once. Sequencing was performed on PBMCs. These receptors all stem from a woman between 40 and 55 years old in good health. Some clones in this sample may be carry-over from other donors' samples.

The genes are TRBV7-3 and TRBJ2-1; TRBD2 aligns across 7 bases. Per germline, CDR1 SGHTA and CDR2 FQGTGA. J lost 9 bases, V lost 0 bases, and 8 bases had no gene match. The CDR3 sequence is 15 residues long. The CDR3 DNA reads TGTGCCAGCAGCTTAACGGGACTAAGGGGCGGTGAGCAGTTCTTC. Translating gives CASSLTGLRGGEQFF.

The chain has TRBV4-3 and TRBJ1-6; D perhaps matches TRBD1 (5 bases). Per germline, CDR1 LGHNA and CDR2 YSLEER. Trimming pared 4 bases from V and 10 bases from J, leaving 14 bases between. The length of the CDR3 is 14 residues. CDR3 in amino acids: CASSRDSGVSPLHF. DNA of the CDR3: TGCGCCAGCAGCCGGGACTCCGGGGTCTCACCCCTCCACTTT.

The rearrangement links TRBV19 to TRBJ2-5; the match to TRBD2 covers 12 bases. CDR1 LNHDA and CDR2 SQIVND come from the germline V gene (reference sequence). Trimming cost V 5 bases and J 5 bases; bases outside gene matches: 12. This CDR3 region has 17 residues. The CDR3 reads CASSLRTSGTPGETQYF. CDR3 nucleotide sequence: TGTGCCAGTAGTCTCAGGACTAGCGGGACTCCTGGGGAGACCCAGTACTTC.

The V call is TRBV10-3, the J call TRBJ2-5; 7 nucleotides line up with TRBD1. The junction had 4 bases not matched to a gene; V was cut back by 2 bases and J by 4 bases. The CDR3 has 14 residues. Germline V lookup: CDR1 ENHRY, CDR2 SYGVKD. The DNA of the CDR3 is TGTGCCATCAGTGAGACAGGGGCGGGAGAGACCCAGTACTTC. Protein: CAISETGAGETQYF.